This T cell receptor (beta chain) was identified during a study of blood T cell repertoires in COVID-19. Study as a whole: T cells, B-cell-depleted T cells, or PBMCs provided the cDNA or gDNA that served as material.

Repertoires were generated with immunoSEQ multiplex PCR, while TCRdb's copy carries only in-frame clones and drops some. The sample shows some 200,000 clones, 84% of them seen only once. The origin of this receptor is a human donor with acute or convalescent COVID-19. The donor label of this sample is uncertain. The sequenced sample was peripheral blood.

The DNA of the CDR3 is TGTGCCAGCACCAAGGACAGCTACTACGAGCAGTACTTC. It specifies CASTKDSYYEQYF. The rearrangement uses TRBV5-6 and TRBJ2-7, with D possibly matching TRBD1 (6 bases). This CDR3 contains 13 residues. V was trimmed by 6 bases and J by 3 bases, leaving 13 bases between them. Germline loops: CDR1 SGHDT, CDR2 YYEEEE.